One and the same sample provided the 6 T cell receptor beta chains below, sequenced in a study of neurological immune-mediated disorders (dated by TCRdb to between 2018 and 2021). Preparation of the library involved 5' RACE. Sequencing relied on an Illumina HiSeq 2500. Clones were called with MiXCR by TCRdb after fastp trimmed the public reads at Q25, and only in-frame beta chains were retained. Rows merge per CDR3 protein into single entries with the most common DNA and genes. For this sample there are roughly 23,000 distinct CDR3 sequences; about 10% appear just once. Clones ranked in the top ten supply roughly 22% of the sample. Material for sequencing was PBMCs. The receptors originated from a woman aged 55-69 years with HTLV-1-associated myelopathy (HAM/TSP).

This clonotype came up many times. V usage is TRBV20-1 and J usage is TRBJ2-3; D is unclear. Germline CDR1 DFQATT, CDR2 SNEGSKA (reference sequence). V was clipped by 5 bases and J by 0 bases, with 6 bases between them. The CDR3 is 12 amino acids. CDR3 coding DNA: TGCAGTGCTCCAGTGAGCACAGATACGCAGTATTTT. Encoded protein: CSAPVSTDTQYF.

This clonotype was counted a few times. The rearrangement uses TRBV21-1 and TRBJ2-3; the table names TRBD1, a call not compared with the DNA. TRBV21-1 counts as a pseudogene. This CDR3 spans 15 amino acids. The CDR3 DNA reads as TGTGCCAGCAGCAAAGATTGGGGGGGGAAAGATACGCAGTATTTT. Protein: CASSKDWGGKDTQYF.

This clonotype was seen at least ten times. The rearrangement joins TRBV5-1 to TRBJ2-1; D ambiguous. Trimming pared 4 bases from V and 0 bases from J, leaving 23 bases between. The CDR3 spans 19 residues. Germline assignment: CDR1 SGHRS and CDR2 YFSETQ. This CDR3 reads CASSKGIGRILSSYNEQFF. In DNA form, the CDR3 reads TGCGCCAGCAGCAAAGGAATAGGTCGGATTCTTTCCTCCTACAATGAGCAGTTCTTC.

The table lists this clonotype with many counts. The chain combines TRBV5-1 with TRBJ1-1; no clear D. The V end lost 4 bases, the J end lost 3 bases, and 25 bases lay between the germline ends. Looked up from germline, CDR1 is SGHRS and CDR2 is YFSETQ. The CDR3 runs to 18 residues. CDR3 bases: TGCGCCAGCAGCGACCCTGTTAGGAAGGACGGGAAAGACACTGAAGCTTTCTTT. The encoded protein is CASSDPVRKDGKDTEAFF.

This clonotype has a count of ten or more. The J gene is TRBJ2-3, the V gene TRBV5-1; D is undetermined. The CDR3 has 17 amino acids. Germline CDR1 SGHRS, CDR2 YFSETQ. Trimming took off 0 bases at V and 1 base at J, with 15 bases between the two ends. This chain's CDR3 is CASSLGVSSRGTDTQYF. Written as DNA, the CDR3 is TGCGCCAGCAGCTTGGGGGTTTCCTCACGGGGCACAGATACGCAGTATTTT.

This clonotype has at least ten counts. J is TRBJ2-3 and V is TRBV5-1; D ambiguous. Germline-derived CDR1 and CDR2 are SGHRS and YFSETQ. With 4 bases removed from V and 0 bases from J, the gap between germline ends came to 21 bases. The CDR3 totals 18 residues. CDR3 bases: TGCGCCAGCAGCCCCTACCCTCGTCGAGAGGTTAGCACAGATACGCAGTATTTT. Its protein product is CASSPYPRREVSTDTQYF.